This record looks at one T cell receptor (beta chain) sequence and its context. Its target is unknown. This sample stems from a study of OX40 agonist ivuxolimab in advanced cancers. Study information: A mean age of 60 years, range roughly 20 to 79, was recorded, and approximately 85% were male. People who had prior anti-PD-1, anti-PD-L1 or anti-CTLA-4 therapy could take part, and around 40% had some. Study results and limitations: Researchers report that CD8+ T cells had, on average, more expanded clones than CD4+.

V was clipped by 1 base and J by 2 bases, with 8 bases between them. The CDR3 is 13 amino acids. Germline V gene lookup returns CDR1 GTSNPN and CDR2 SVGIG (reference sequence). The table came from immunoSEQ multiplex PCR; TCRdb's copy has only in-frame clones and leaves some out. The table records about 58,000 clones, 83% of them present only once. The TCR originated in an adult with an advanced solid tumor such as melanoma, head and neck, liver or kidney cancer. Sequencing was performed on CD4+ or CD8+ T cells sorted from blood, taken in a trial of the OX40 agonist ivuxolimab. The chain couples TRBV30 to TRBJ2-5; no definite D call. CDR3 sequence (DNA): TGTGCCTGGAGTGGGACGTATCAAGAGACCCAGTACTTC. Translating gives CAWSGTYQETQYF.